Presented here are 19 T cell receptor beta chains from one specimen sequenced in a study of shared clonotypes between healthy human individuals. This table comes from immunoSEQ multiplex PCR, and its TCRdb copy is limited to in-frame clones, with some not included. The profile shows millions of clones, roughly 92% of them singletons. Specimen: naive CD4+ T cells sorted from blood. Subset indicated: CD45RA+ positively selected. These receptors were collected from a man aged 18 to 35 in good health.

This chain uses TRBV30 with TRBJ1-1; no clear D. There are 12 residues in the CDR3. Germline V lookup: CDR1 GTSNPN, CDR2 SVGIG (reference sequence). Trimming took off 2 bases at V and 1 base at J, with 5 bases between the two ends. CDR3 in DNA: TGTGCCTGGAGTATCCGGAACACTGAAGCTTTCTTT. The encoded protein is CAWSIRNTEAFF.

CDR3 amino acids: CSVASGGSTGELFF. The CDR3 DNA sequence: TGCAGCGTTGCTAGCGGGGGGTCCACCGGGGAGCTGTTTTTT. This chain uses TRBV29-1 with TRBJ2-2; the match to TRBD2 covers 11 bases. V dropped 4 bases and J dropped 4; count of bases not matched to a gene: 2. CDR1 is SQVTM, CDR2 ANQGSEA, per germline. There are 14 residues in the CDR3.

This clone was counted a few times. This chain uses TRBV29-1 with TRBJ1-1; D remains ambiguous. V was pared by 5 bases and J by 4 bases, with 8 bases between. The CDR3 spans 11 residues. Germline V lookup: CDR1 SQVTM, CDR2 ANQGSEA. The chain's CDR3 is CSVLPTTEAFF. The CDR3 nucleotides read TGCAGCGTTCTCCCTACCACTGAAGCTTTCTTT.

The J gene is TRBJ1-1, the V gene TRBV5-4, with D possibly being TRBD1 (5 bases). Trimming stripped 0 bases from V and 4 bases from J, with 19 bases between. Germline-derived CDR1 and CDR2 are SGHNT and YYREEE (reference sequence). The CDR3 consists of 17 residues. CDR3 nucleotide sequence: TGTGCCAGCAGCTTGGAGAATTTCAGGGAAGGAGGCACTGAAGCTTTCTTT. It is translated as CASSLENFREGGTEAFF. The full variable domain, rest sourced from reference TRBV5-4 and TRBJ1-1, is ETGVTQSPTHLIKTRGQQVTLRCSSQSGHNTVSWYQQALGQGPQFIFQYYREEENGRGNFPPRFSGLQFPNYSSELNVNALELDDSALYLCASSLENFREGGTEAFFGQGTRLTVV.

The V and J genes are TRBV5-1 and TRBJ2-4, with 14 nucleotides matching TRBD2. J gave up 16 bases and V 5 bases, and 11 bases lay outside the gene matches. The CDR3 has 14 residues. From germline, CDR1 is SGHRS and CDR2 YFSETQ. CDR3 nucleotides: TGCGCCAGCAGGCCCGGGACTAGCGGGAGCCGTCCCTACTTC. This encodes CASRPGTSGSRPYF.

This clone was counted a single time. Other DNA sequences in the same sample also yield this CDR3. The genes are TRBV7-2 and TRBJ2-3, with D unclear. Germline-derived CDR1 and CDR2 are SGHTA and FQGNSA. The V and J ends lost 1 base and 4 bases respectively, with 9 bases between them. This CDR3 has 14 amino acids. The CDR3 bases are TGTGCCAGCAGCTTAGGCCTAGAGTCAGATACGCAGTATTTT. This codes for CASSLGLESDTQYF.

Remarks on this clone: The sample carries other DNA sequences with the same CDR3. This sequence joins TRBV27 and TRBJ1-5; the D gene is possibly TRBD1 (6 bases). The V gene lost 3 bases and the J gene lost 1 base, with 10 bases spanning the gap. The germline CDR1 and CDR2 sequences are MNHEY and SMNVEV (reference sequence). This CDR3 has 15 residues. DNA of the CDR3: TGTGCCAGCAGTTTCGGCACAGGGAGCAATCAGCCCCAGCATTTT. Residues: CASSFGTGSNQPQHF.

This chain links TRBV5-1 with TRBJ1-1; 9 bases are shared with TRBD1. The ends lost 3 bases at V and 3 bases at J; junction bases unmatched: 6. The CDR3 spans 15 residues. The germline V gene has CDR1 SGHRS and CDR2 YFSETQ. CDR3 nucleotide sequence: TGCGCCAGCAGCTATTCACAGGGGGCGGACACTGAAGCTTTCTTT. Its translation: CASSYSQGADTEAFF.

The V gene is TRBV19, the J gene TRBJ1-6, with TRBD1 matching 9 bases. Looked up from germline, CDR1 is LNHDA and CDR2 is SQIVND (reference sequence). This CDR3 has 15 amino acids. Losses at the gene ends were 5 bases for V and 7 bases for J; bases not matched to a gene: 6. The CDR3 reads CASSAGQGLNSPLHF. CDR3 coding DNA: TGTGCCAGTAGTGCGGGACAGGGACTAAATTCACCCCTCCACTTT.

The CDR3: CASSTDRTRAQYF. The CDR3 DNA sequence: TGTGCCAGTAGTACCGACAGAACTAGGGCCCAGTACTTC. The chain is built from TRBV19 and TRBJ2-5; D assignment may be TRBD1 or TRBD2 (5 bases each). CDR1 is LNHDA and CDR2 is SQIVND in the germline V gene (reference sequence). Trimming left V 4 bases short and J 9 bases short, with 15 bases between. The CDR3 consists of 13 residues.

The chain uses TRBV14 and TRBJ1-6, with D perhaps matching TRBD1 (5 bases). The CDR3 has 15 amino acids. From germline, CDR1 is SGHDN and CDR2 FVKESK. Trimming took 2 bases from V and 6 from J, leaving 11 bases between them. The CDR3 DNA follows: TGTGCCAGCAGCCAAAACGGGGCCCTTAATTCACCCCTCCACTTT. It codes for CASSQNGALNSPLHF. The full variable domain, its missing parts supplied by reference TRBV14 and TRBJ1-6, is EAGVTQFPSHSVIEKGQTVTLRCDPISGHDNLYWYRRVMGKEIKFLLHFVKESKQDESGMPNNRFLAERTGGTYSTLKVQPAELEDSGVYFCASSQNGALNSPLHFGNGTRLTVT.

The V and J genes are TRBV2 and TRBJ1-5; D is possibly TRBD1 (6 bases). Germline CDR1 is SNHLY and CDR2 is FYNNEI. Between the trimmed V and J ends, which lost 7 bases and 1 base, there was a span of 8 bases. CDR3 size: 13 residues. The CDR3 loop reads CASKGESNQPQHF. DNA for the CDR3: TGTGCCAGCAAGGGGGAAAGCAATCAGCCCCAGCATTTT. Together with reference TRBV2 and TRBJ1-5, the CDR3 gives the full variable domain: EPEVTQTPSHQVTQMGQEVILRCVPISNHLYFYWYRQILGQKVEFLVSFYNNEISEKSEIFDDQFSVERPDGSNFTLKIRSTKLEDSAMYFCASKGESNQPQHFGDGTRLSIL.

Comments on this clone: This sample also contains other DNA sequences that code for the same CDR3. This chain links TRBV2 with TRBJ2-1; 14 bases map to TRBD2. CDR1 is SNHLY, CDR2 FYNNEI, per germline. CDR3 length: 14 residues. Trimming took 6 bases from V and 6 from J; bases not matched to a gene: 1. The CDR3 region is CASRGLAGANEQFF. The CDR3 DNA sequence: TGTGCCAGCAGGGGACTAGCGGGAGCCAATGAGCAGTTCTTC.

The chain joins TRBV19 to TRBJ1-5, with 7 positions matching TRBD1. The CDR3 covers 15 residues. Germline-derived CDR1 and CDR2 are LNHDA and SQIVND (reference sequence). V was clipped by 4 bases and J by 0 bases; unmatched bases: 3. CDR3 sequence reads: CASSKGQSSNQPQHF. In DNA form, the CDR3 reads TGTGCCAGTAGTAAGGGACAGAGTAGCAATCAGCCCCAGCATTTT.

This rearrangement joins TRBV28 to TRBJ1-1; 7 bases map to TRBD1. The V gene's germline CDR1 is MDHEN and CDR2 SYDVKM. The CDR3 is 13 residues long. Unmatched junction bases numbered 1, after V lost 2 bases and J lost 4 bases. The CDR3 loop reads CASSLRTGTEAFF. CDR3 nucleotide sequence: TGTGCCAGCAGTTTAAGGACAGGCACTGAAGCTTTCTTT.

The rearrangement joins TRBV2 to TRBJ2-5, with TRBD1 identical over 7 bases. The CDR3 is 15 amino acids. Germline loops: CDR1 SNHLY, CDR2 FYNNEI. Trimming took 2 bases from V and 5 from J; bases not matched to a gene: 8. CDR3 DNA: TGTGCCAGCAGTGAAAGAGGGGGCCGGTGGGAGACCCAGTACTTC. It is translated as CASSERGGRWETQYF.

The rearrangement links TRBV6-5 to TRBJ1-1, with TRBD1 matching over 8 bases. Germline V gene lookup returns CDR1 MNHEY and CDR2 SVGAGI. This CDR3 is built from 13 residues. The ends lost 5 bases at V and 6 bases at J; junction bases unmatched: 5. The CDR3 protein is CASSQGAMAEAFF. As DNA, the CDR3 is TGTGCCAGCAGTCAGGGGGCGATGGCTGAAGCTTTCTTT.

The genes are TRBV27 and TRBJ2-6; tentatively, D is TRBD1 (6 bases). Germline values: CDR1 MNHEY, CDR2 SMNVEV (reference sequence). This CDR3 has 15 residues. V lost 4 bases to trimming and J lost 9 bases, with 16 bases between them. The CDR3 nucleotides read TGTGCCAGCAGTTCACTCGACAGGTTCCGCAACGTCCTGACTTTC. Amino acids: CASSSLDRFRNVLTF. Drawing the rest from reference TRBV27 and TRBJ2-6, the complete variable domain is EAQVTQNPRYLITVTGKKLTVTCSQNMNHEYMSWYRQDPGLGLRQIYYSMNVEVTDKGDVPEGYKVSRKEKRNFPLILESPSPNQTSLYFCASSSLDRFRNVLTFGAGSRLTVL.

Remarks on this clone: One end of the junction fails to match germline, which may point to a read error. The chain is built from TRBV7-7 and TRBJ2-7; 8 bases are shared with TRBD1. This CDR3 is built from 18 residues. Germline CDR1 and CDR2: SSHAT and FNYEAQ (reference sequence). The CDR3 is CASSLGTQKGQGADEQYF. CDR3 coding DNA: TGTGCTAGCAGCTTAGGCACCCAAAAAGGGCAGGGGGCAGACGAGCAGTACTTC.